A single sample is the source of the 20 T cell receptor beta chains below, sequenced in a study of T-cell memory formation after mild COVID-19 (dated by TCRdb to about 2021). Receptors were amplified or captured by 5' RACE. Instrument on record: Illumina NovaSeq 6000. TCRdb reanalyzed the raw reads on its own, using fastp at Q25 for trimming and MiXCR for clone calling, and kept in-frame beta chains. Duplicate CDR3 protein sequences are folded into a single record with the most common DNA and genes. The sample yields nearly 350,000 distinct CDR3 sequences; 10% to 15% were counted once. The ten largest clonotypes hold roughly a fifth of the sample. The sequencing sample was made of PBMCs or a T cell subset sorted from them (not recorded which). The receptors shown here come from a man between 18 and 29 years old who had mild COVID-19 (a few samples of this study predate the infection). The sample titles of this study are shuffled in the database, so cell type and time point are left out; the donor was told from shared clones.

This chain uses TRBV21-1 with TRBJ1-5; the table's D call TRBD1 went unverified against the DNA. TRBV21-1 is a known pseudogene. The CDR3 is 15 amino acids. This chain's CDR3 is CAIYNRDSLNQPQHF. The CDR3 bases are TGTGCCATCTATAATCGGGACAGCCTCAATCAGCCCCAGCATTTT.

The V call is TRBV7-2, the J call TRBJ1-2; D gene unclear. The germline V gene encodes CDR1 SGHTA and CDR2 FQGNSA. This CDR3 has 11 amino acids. The V gene lost 5 bases and the J gene lost 5 bases, with 6 bases spanning the gap. CDR3 protein: CASSQSYGYTF. In nucleotides, the CDR3 is TGTGCCAGCAGCCAGAGTTATGGCTACACCTTC.

The V and J genes are TRBV9 and TRBJ2-4; D is possibly TRBD2 (5 bases). V was pared by 0 bases and J by 0 bases, with 10 bases between. The CDR3 covers 16 residues. Germline assignment: CDR1 SGDLS and CDR2 YYNGEE. In nucleotides, the CDR3 is TGTGCCAGCAGCGTAGGATTCGGACTAGCCAAAAACATTCAGTACTTC. It yields the protein CASSVGFGLAKNIQYF. Full variable domain (rest looked up from reference TRBV9 and TRBJ2-4): DSGVTQTPKHLITATGQRVTLRCSPRSGDLSVYWYQQSLDQGLQFLIQYYNGEERAKGNILERFSAQQFPDLHSELNLSSLELGDSALYFCASSVGFGLAKNIQYFGAGTRLSVL.

This clonotype turned up a few times. CDR3 loop: CSANGGGSQETQYF. CDR3 DNA sequence: TGCAGTGCTAATGGCGGGGGGTCCCAAGAGACCCAGTACTTC. The V and J genes are TRBV20-1 and TRBJ2-5; TRBD2 agrees at 8 bases. The J segment lost 1 base and the V segment lost 4 bases, leaving 5 bases of the junction unmatched. The CDR3 sequence is 14 residues long. CDR1 and CDR2 from the germline V gene are DFQATT and SNEGSKA (reference sequence).

This clonotype was seen a few times. V usage is TRBV20-1 and J usage is TRBJ1-4; D is undetermined. Trimming took 5 bases from V and 0 from J, leaving 13 bases between them. The CDR3 is made up of 15 amino acids. Germline V gene lookup returns CDR1 DFQATT and CDR2 SNEGSKA (reference sequence). The CDR3 loop reads CSALGDGSTNEKLFF. The CDR3, as DNA: TGCAGTGCTCTTGGGGATGGGTCAACTAATGAAAAACTGTTTTTT.

The chain combines TRBV5-1 with TRBJ2-5; 8 bases align to TRBD1. Unmatched junction bases numbered 6, after V lost 2 bases and J lost 3 bases. This CDR3 has 15 residues. Germline V lookup: CDR1 SGHRS, CDR2 YFSETQ. Here the CDR3 reads CASSFSHRGEETQYF. DNA for the CDR3: TGCGCCAGCAGCTTTAGCCACAGGGGGGAAGAGACCCAGTACTTC.

This clonotype came up a few times. V and J are TRBV29-1 and TRBJ2-7; D might be TRBD1 or TRBD2, each matching 5 bases. Trimming left V 7 bases short and J 6 bases short, with 28 bases between. Germline CDR1 SQVTM, CDR2 ANQGSEA. The CDR3 runs 16 residues. The CDR3 reads CSASGRDGGVDGEQYF. CDR3 in DNA: TGCAGCGCCTCGGGACGGGACGGCGGAGTTGATGGCGAGCAGTACTTC.

This clonotype was seen once. The chain uses TRBV2 and TRBJ2-3; no reliable D call. The CDR3 contains 13 residues. CDR1 SNHLY and CDR2 FYNNEI come from the germline V gene. V lost 6 bases to trimming and J lost 4 bases, with 11 bases between them. The CDR3 region is CASSLRPPDTQYF. CDR3 DNA: TGTGCCAGCAGCTTACGACCACCAGATACGCAGTATTTT.

In this sample, this clonotype turned up many times. The chain is built from TRBV7-2 and TRBJ2-3; D gene uncertain. The CDR3 has 14 residues. Trimming pared 3 bases from V and 2 bases from J, leaving 9 bases between. CDR1 is SGHTA and CDR2 is FQGNSA in the germline V gene. CDR3 amino acids: CASSFGYYTDTQYF. The CDR3 nucleotides are TGTGCCAGCAGCTTCGGTTATTACACAGATACGCAGTATTTT.

This sequence joins TRBV2 and TRBJ1-1, with TRBD1 identical over 7 bases. The ends lost 8 bases at V and 3 bases at J; junction bases unmatched: 12. This CDR3 spans 15 amino acids. The germline CDR1 and CDR2 sequences are SNHLY and FYNNEI. CDR3 sequence: CASGSQGVRDTEAFF. The CDR3, as DNA: TGTGCCAGCGGGAGCCAGGGGGTGCGGGACACTGAAGCTTTCTTT. The complete variable domain, with remaining parts taken from reference TRBV2 and TRBJ1-1, reads EPEVTQTPSHQVTQMGQEVILRCVPISNHLYFYWYRQILGQKVEFLVSFYNNEISEKSEIFDDQFSVERPDGSNFTLKIRSTKLEDSAMYFCASGSQGVRDTEAFFGQGTRLTVV.

This sequence joins TRBV5-1 and TRBJ2-2; TRBD1 is a possible D gene (6 bases). CDR3 size: 15 residues. V lost 0 bases and J 7 bases, leaving 13 bases between the germline ends. CDR1 and CDR2 from the germline V gene are SGHRS and YFSETQ. The CDR3: CASSLAAEGDGELFF. CDR3 coding DNA: TGCGCCAGCAGCTTGGCGGCAGAGGGGGACGGGGAGCTGTTTTTT.

This clonotype has a handful of counts. The genes are TRBV20-1 and TRBJ1-1; no reliable D call. CDR3 length: 13 amino acids. The germline V and J ends were trimmed by 2 bases and 0 bases, with 7 bases remaining between them. Germline V gene data show CDR1 as DFQATT and CDR2 as SNEGSKA (reference sequence). In nucleotides, the CDR3 is TGCAGTGCTAGACGGAACTTGAACACTGAAGCTTTCTTT. Protein sequence: CSARRNLNTEAFF.

This clonotype was detected only a few times. V gene TRBV5-1 combines with J gene TRBJ2-2; 9 nucleotides line up with TRBD2. CDR1 is SGHRS and CDR2 is YFSETQ in the germline V gene. The CDR3 length is 15 residues. Trimming at V came to 4 bases and at J to 6 bases, leaving 7 bases not matched to a gene. The CDR3 region is CASSGSGGLPGELFF. CDR3 sequence (DNA): TGCGCCAGCAGCGGCAGCGGGGGGCTCCCCGGGGAGCTGTTTTTT.

J is TRBJ2-7 and V is TRBV6-1, with D perhaps matching TRBD2 (7 bases). V was trimmed by 0 bases and J by 5 bases, leaving 11 bases between them. Germline CDR1 and CDR2: MNHNS and SASEGT. The CDR3 is made up of 14 amino acids. CDR3 nucleotide sequence: TGTGCCAGCAGTGAAGCGGGGGGGGCCCACGAGCAGTACGTC. This gives the protein CASSEAGGAHEQYV.

This clonotype was observed once. This chain joins TRBV20-1 and TRBJ2-2; D gene unclear. From germline, CDR1 is DFQATT and CDR2 SNEGSKA (reference sequence). This CDR3 has 13 residues. V dropped 5 bases and J dropped 2 bases, with 9 bases sitting between them. The CDR3 region has the DNA TGCAGTGCTCATAAGGGAAACACCGGGGAGCTGTTTTTT. This sequence encodes CSAHKGNTGELFF.

This clonotype was detected ten times or more. Here the CDR3 reads CSVQGLGRDEQYV. CDR3 nucleotides: TGCAGCGTTCAAGGGTTGGGACGGGACGAGCAGTACGTC. The chain couples TRBV29-1 to TRBJ2-7, with D perhaps matching TRBD1 or TRBD2 (5 bases each). The CDR3 length is 13 residues. The V gene lost 5 bases and the J gene lost 5 bases, with 16 bases spanning the gap. Germline values: CDR1 SQVTM, CDR2 ANQGSEA.

This clonotype has just a few counts. J is TRBJ2-1 and V is TRBV7-2; no clear D. V gave up 2 bases and J gave up 7 bases, with 12 bases separating them. The CDR3 runs 14 residues. Per germline, CDR1 SGHTA and CDR2 FQGNSA. The CDR3 is CASSLSPLGNEQFF. CDR3 nucleotides: TGTGCCAGCAGCTTATCCCCTTTGGGGAATGAGCAGTTCTTC.

This clonotype was counted a few times. The V and J genes are TRBV5-1 and TRBJ2-2; D unresolved. Trimming removed 4 bases from V and 6 bases from J, with 10 bases in between. Germline V gene data show CDR1 as SGHRS and CDR2 as YFSETQ. The CDR3 has 13 residues. The CDR3 reads CASSPNSSGELFF. CDR3 DNA: TGCGCCAGCAGCCCCAACAGTTCCGGGGAGCTGTTTTTT.

J is TRBJ2-5 and V is TRBV12-3 or TRBV12-4, with D maybe TRBD1 (5 bases). The CDR3 covers 12 residues. Trimming left V 8 bases short and J 5 bases short, with 12 bases between. CDR3 in amino acids: CASRKGLETQYF. As DNA, the CDR3 is TGTGCCAGCCGAAAGGGGTTGGAGACCCAGTACTTC.

This chain joins TRBV6-5 and TRBJ2-6; a possible D gene is TRBD2 (5 bases). The CDR3 contains 17 residues. With 5 bases removed from V and 0 bases from J, the gap between germline ends came to 14 bases. Per the germline V gene, CDR1 is MNHEY and CDR2 is SVGAGI. CDR3 sequence reads: CASSRRALSSGANVLTF. CDR3 nucleotide sequence: TGTGCCAGCAGTCGGCGGGCCCTAAGCTCTGGGGCCAACGTCCTGACTTTC.